This T cell receptor (beta chain) was sequenced in a study of T-cell reconstitution after alpha-beta-depleted transplantation in children. This clonotype was counted only a few times. Unique molecular identifiers were used to barcode this TCRbeta library. TCRdb independently ran MiXCR on the PCR reads; one entry per CDR3 protein. The profile shows hundreds of thousands of distinct CDR3 sequences, 15% to 20% of them singletons. The CDR3 runs 14 residues. With 3 bases clipped from V and 8 bases from J, the junction kept 6 bases outside the gene matches. The V gene's germline CDR1 is SGHRS and CDR2 YFSETQ.

This clonotype originated in a human donor who donated a stem cell graft to a child with acute lymphoblastic leukemia. The sample was PBMCs from the stem cell graft donor, taken from the stem cell graft. The rearrangement links TRBV5-1 to TRBJ2-1, with 9 bases lining up with TRBD2. The CDR3 loop is CASSSAGGPYEQFF. The CDR3 region has the DNA TGCGCCAGCAGCTCGGCGGGAGGGCCATATGAGCAGTTCTTC.